Sequencing of this TCR beta chain was carried out in a study of blood T cell repertoires in COVID-19. TCRdb keeps only in-frame clones here, not all; method: immunoSEQ multiplex PCR. The sample contains 150,000 to 200,000 clones, more than 65% of which appear only once. The receptor comes from a man between 65 and 79 years old with active or convalescent COVID-19. Sequenced material: peripheral blood.

Written as DNA, the CDR3 is TGTGCCAGCAGCCGCCAGGTTAGCACAGATACGCAGTATTTT. It codes for CASSRQVSTDTQYF. The chain carries TRBV7-2 and TRBJ2-3; D not resolved. V was pared by 5 bases and J by 0 bases, with 9 bases between. CDR1 SGHTA and CDR2 FQGNSA come from the germline V gene. This CDR3 has 14 residues.